The 13 T cell receptor beta chains in this list originate from one sample, sequenced in a study of T cell responses to AZD1222 COVID-19 vaccine. Produced via immunoSEQ multiplex PCR; TCRdb's table is partial and in-frame only. The data hold 130,000 to 150,000 clones, with 88% observed a single time. Sequenced here: peripheral blood, sampled 28 days after the second dose of the MenACWY control vaccine. Receptor source: an adult who received the MenACWY meningococcal vaccine as a control.

J is TRBJ1-2 and V is TRBV5-6; TRBD1 matches at 10 bases. V was pared by 4 bases and J by 3 bases, with 6 bases of the junction left unmatched. The germline CDR1 and CDR2 sequences are SGHDT and YYEEEE. The length of the CDR3 is 15 residues. CDR3 residues: CASSPRDRGYYGYTF. CDR3 DNA sequence: TGTGCCAGCAGCCCTAGGGACAGGGGTTACTATGGCTACACCTTC.

The V and J genes are TRBV30 and TRBJ2-5; 10 nucleotides line up with TRBD1. Trimming removed 5 bases from V and 5 bases from J; junction bases left unmatched: 5. Germline V gene lookup returns CDR1 GTSNPN and CDR2 SVGIG (reference sequence). The CDR3 spans 13 residues. The CDR3 region is CAWEGDRGETQYF. The CDR3, as DNA: TGTGCCTGGGAGGGGGACAGGGGTGAGACCCAGTACTTC. Based on the CDR3 plus reference TRBV30 and TRBJ2-5, the full variable domain is SQTIHQWPATLVQPVGSPLSLECTVEGTSNPNLYWYRQAAGRGLQLLFYSVGIGQISSEVPQNLSASRPQDRQFILSSKKLLLSDSGFYLCAWEGDRGETQYFGPGTRLLVL.

This clone showed up many times. This chain connects TRBV7-9 to TRBJ1-5; D is perhaps TRBD1 (5 bases). Germline V gives CDR1 SEHNR, CDR2 FQNEAQ (reference sequence). V was shortened by 5 bases and J by 5 bases, with 13 bases between the two germline ends. The length of the CDR3 is 14 residues. CDR3 loop: CASSLTGTYQPQHF. The DNA of the CDR3 is TGTGCCAGCAGCCTCACTGGGACCTATCAGCCCCAGCATTTT.

V usage is TRBV7-9 and J usage is TRBJ1-4; tentative D call: TRBD1 (5 bases). The CDR3 consists of 14 residues. Trimming left V 2 bases short and J 8 bases short, with 12 bases between. The germline V gene encodes CDR1 SEHNR and CDR2 FQNEAQ (reference sequence). Written as DNA, the CDR3 is TGTGCCAGCAGCTTATCAGGGTCTTGGGAAAAACTGTTTTTT. Encoded protein: CASSLSGSWEKLFF. The whole variable domain, remainder taken from reference TRBV7-9 and TRBJ1-4, is DTGVSQNPRHKITKRGQNVTFRCDPISEHNRLYWYRQTLGQGPEFLTYFQNEAQLEKSRLLSDRFSAERPKGSFSTLEIQRTEQGDSAMYLCASSLSGSWEKLFFGSGTQLSVL.

The V and J genes are TRBV7-9 and TRBJ2-7; D perhaps matches TRBD1 (5 bases). Germline V gene sequence: CDR1 SEHNR, CDR2 FQNEAQ (reference sequence). The CDR3 is 15 amino acids. V lost 2 bases, J lost 0 bases, and 11 bases lay in between. The CDR3 reads CASSLSRVHSYEQYF. In DNA, the CDR3 is TGTGCCAGCAGCTTAAGCAGGGTGCACTCCTACGAGCAGTACTTC.

V is TRBV6-4 and J is TRBJ1-2, with 8 bases identical to TRBD1. The ends lost 2 bases at V and 6 bases at J; junction bases unmatched: 5. CDR1 is MRHNA, CDR2 SNTAGT, per germline. CDR3 length: 14 amino acids. The CDR3 here is CASSDRQGADGYTF. In nucleotides, the CDR3 is TGTGCCAGCAGTGACAGGCAGGGGGCGGATGGCTACACCTTC.

As to this clone: Relative to the germline gene, one junction end is altered; a read error may explain this. The genes are TRBV7-3 and TRBJ2-1; TRBD1 matches 10 bases. The CDR3 loop spans 14 amino acids. Germline V gene lookup returns CDR1 SGHTA and CDR2 FQGTGA. The CDR3 is CASSGTGDYDEQFF. The CDR3 DNA follows: TGTGCCAGCAGCGGGACAGGGGACTACGATGAGCAGTTCTTC.

The chain couples TRBV18 to TRBJ2-3; D possibly matches TRBD1 or TRBD2 (5 bases each). The germline gives CDR1 KGHSH, CDR2 LQKENI. Trimming took 6 bases from V and 5 from J, leaving 18 bases between them. CDR3 length equals 15 residues. The CDR3 region is CASSAMRDEGDTQYF. CDR3 bases: TGTGCCAGCTCGGCCATGAGGGACGAGGGAGATACGCAGTATTTT.

The rearrangement joins TRBV15 to TRBJ2-5; D is unresolved. CDR1 LNHNV and CDR2 YYDKDF come from the germline V gene (reference sequence). The V end was cut by 0 bases, the J end by 0 bases, with 5 bases between. The CDR3 length is 14 residues. The CDR3 region has the DNA TGTGCCACCAGCAGAGATTACAACCAAGAGACCCAGTACTTC. As protein: CATSRDYNQETQYF.

The chain combines TRBV28 with TRBJ1-5, with D possibly being TRBD1 (6 bases). This CDR3 comprises 15 residues. CDR1 is MDHEN, CDR2 SYDVKM, per germline. V gave up 8 bases and J gave up 3 bases, with 17 bases separating them. The CDR3: CASLSQQGPNQPQHF. CDR3 DNA: TGTGCCAGCCTCAGTCAACAGGGACCCAATCAGCCCCAGCATTTT.

This chain joins TRBV9 and TRBJ2-2; no reliable D call. With 0 bases removed from V and 8 bases from J, the gap between germline ends came to 14 bases. Germline assignment: CDR1 SGDLS and CDR2 YYNGEE. CDR3 size: 15 residues. CDR3 nucleotides: TGTGCCAGCAGCGTAGCTCACATCGTCGGGGGGGAGCTGTTTTTT. Protein sequence: CASSVAHIVGGELFF.

The chain has TRBV7-6 and TRBJ2-2, with 10 positions matching TRBD2. Trimming cost V 3 bases and J 3 bases; bases outside gene matches: 7. The CDR3 is 17 amino acids. Germline V CDR1 and CDR2: SGHVS, FNYEAQ. CDR3 region: CASSFLAGGMDTGELFF. In nucleotides, the CDR3 is TGTGCCAGCAGCTTCTTAGCGGGAGGAATGGACACCGGGGAGCTGTTTTTT.

The gene calls are TRBV7-6 and TRBJ2-7, with D unresolved. The CDR3 is made up of 13 amino acids. Trimming took 3 bases from V and 4 from J, leaving 10 bases between them. Germline values: CDR1 SGHVS, CDR2 FNYEAQ. The CDR3 loop reads CASSLGKWYEQYF. The DNA for the CDR3 is TGTGCCAGCAGCTTGGGGAAATGGTACGAGCAGTACTTC. The complete variable domain, with remaining parts taken from reference TRBV7-6 and TRBJ2-7, reads GAGVSQSPRYKVTKRGQDVALRCDPISGHVSLYWYRQALGQGPEFLTYFNYEAQQDKSGLPNDRFSAERPEGSISTLTIQRTEQRDSAMYRCASSLGKWYEQYFGPGTRLTVT.